A selection of T cell receptor beta chains follows, all from one sample in a study of STAT5B mutations in CD4+ large granular lymphocyte leukemia. TCRdb's copy holds only in-frame clones and misses some; the assay was immunoSEQ multiplex PCR. Here the sample spans about 19,000 clones, 70% to 85% being singletons. The sample consisted of CD4+ T cells from blood buffy coats. All receptors derive from a human donor in good health. The CDR3 runs from the conserved cysteine through the conserved F or W. Fields, in order: clone size, V gene, J gene, D gene, CDR3 DNA, CDR3 protein. The D gene is left open where the match is weak. Rows may omit the clone size; those that give it use once, few, many or a size class.

NA	TRBV2	TRBJ2-5	NA	TGTGCCAGAGGACGGTACCAAGAGACCCAGTACTTC	CARGRYQETQYF
NA	TRBV18	TRBJ2-7	NA	TGTGCCAGCTCACCCGAAGACCCAACAGGGCGCGGGCAGTACTTC	CASSPEDPTGRGQYF
few	TRBV14	TRBJ1-1	NA	TGTGCCAGCAGCCAGGCCTGGACAGCGAACACTGAAGCTTTCTTT	CASSQAWTANTEAFF
NA	TRBV7-9	TRBJ1-2	NA	TGTGCCAGCAGCACAGCGAACTATGGCTACACCTTC	CASSTANYGYTF
once	TRBV19	TRBJ1-1	NA	TGTGCCAGTAGTAACGGACCGATGAACACTGAAGCTTTCTTT	CASSNGPMNTEAFF
NA	TRBV6-5	TRBJ2-7	TRBD2	TGTGCCAGCAGTTACCAGCGGGAGCCAAGTGAGCAGTACTTC	CASSYQREPSEQYF
NA	TRBV6-1	TRBJ2-6	NA	TGTGCCAGCAGTGATAGTCAGGGGCGGAACTCTGGGGCCAACGTCCTGACTTTC	CASSDSQGRNSGANVLTF
NA	TRBV30	TRBJ2-4	NA	TGTGCCTGGACCCGAGCGGTGTCAGCCAAAAACATTCAGTACTTC	CAWTRAVSAKNIQYF
NA	TRBV28	TRBJ1-5	TRBD1	TGTGCCAGCAGCCTCCGGGACAGGGGAGCGCAGCCCCAGCATTTT	CASSLRDRGAQPQHF
NA	TRBV18	TRBJ1-1	NA	TGTGCCAGCTCATATAACAGGGATACTGAAGCTTTCTTT	CASSYNRDTEAFF
few	TRBV7-9	TRBJ2-1	TRBD1	TGTGCCAGCAGCTTGTGGGACAGGGATTACAATGAGCAGTTCTTC	CASSLWDRDYNEQFF
NA	TRBV7-9	TRBJ1-1	NA	TGTGCCAGCAGCTTAGCGCCCATGAGCACTGAAGCTTTCTTT	CASSLAPMSTEAFF
NA	TRBV25-1	TRBJ2-1	NA	TGTGCCAGCGGAAAGTGGTACGGAGTCATCAATGAGCAGTTCTTC	CASGKWYGVINEQFF